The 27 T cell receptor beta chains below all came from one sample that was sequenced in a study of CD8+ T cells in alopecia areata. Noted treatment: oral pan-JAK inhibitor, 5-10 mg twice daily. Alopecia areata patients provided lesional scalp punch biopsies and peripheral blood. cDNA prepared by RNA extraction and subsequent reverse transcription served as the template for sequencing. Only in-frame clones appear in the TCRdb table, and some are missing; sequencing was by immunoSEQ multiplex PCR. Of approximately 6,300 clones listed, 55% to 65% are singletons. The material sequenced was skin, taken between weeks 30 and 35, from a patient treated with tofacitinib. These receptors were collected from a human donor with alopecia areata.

CDR3 DNA: TGTGCCAGCAGTGAAGATTACACCACCGTTCAGTTCTTC. Protein sequence: CASSEDYTTVQFF. The chain has TRBV6-5 and TRBJ2-1, with D unresolved. The CDR3 totals 13 residues. CDR1 is MNHEY and CDR2 is SVGAGI in the germline V gene. Trimming left V 5 bases short and J 13 bases short, with 18 bases between.

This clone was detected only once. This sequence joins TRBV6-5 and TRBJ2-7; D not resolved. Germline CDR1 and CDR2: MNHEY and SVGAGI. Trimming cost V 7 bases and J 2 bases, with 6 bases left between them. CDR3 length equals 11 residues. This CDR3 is CASTDTYEQYF. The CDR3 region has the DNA TGTGCCAGCACCGACACCTACGAGCAGTACTTC.

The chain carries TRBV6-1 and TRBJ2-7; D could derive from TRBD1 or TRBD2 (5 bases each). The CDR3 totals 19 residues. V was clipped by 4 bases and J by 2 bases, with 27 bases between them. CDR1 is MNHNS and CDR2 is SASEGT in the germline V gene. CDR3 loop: CASSVSRAGIRSAAYEQYF. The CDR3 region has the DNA TGTGCCAGCAGTGTAAGCAGGGCCGGGATCCGGTCTGCGGCCTACGAGCAGTACTTC.

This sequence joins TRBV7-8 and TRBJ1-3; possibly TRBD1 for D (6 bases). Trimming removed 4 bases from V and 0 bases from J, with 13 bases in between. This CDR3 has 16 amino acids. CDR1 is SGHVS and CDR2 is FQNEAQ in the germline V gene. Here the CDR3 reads CASSYRQAHSGNTIYF. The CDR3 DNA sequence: TGTGCCAGCAGCTACAGACAGGCCCACTCTGGAAACACCATATATTTT.

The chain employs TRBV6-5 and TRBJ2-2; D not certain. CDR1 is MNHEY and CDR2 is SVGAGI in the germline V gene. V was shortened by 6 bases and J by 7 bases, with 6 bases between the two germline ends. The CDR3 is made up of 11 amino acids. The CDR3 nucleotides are TGTGCCAGCAGGGCCCGCGGGGAGCTGTTTTTT. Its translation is CASRARGELFF.

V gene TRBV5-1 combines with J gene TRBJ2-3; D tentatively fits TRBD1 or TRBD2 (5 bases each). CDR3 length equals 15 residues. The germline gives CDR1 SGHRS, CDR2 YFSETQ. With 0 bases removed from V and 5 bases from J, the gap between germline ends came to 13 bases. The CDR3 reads CASSLGLGTQDTQYF. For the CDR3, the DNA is TGCGCCAGCAGCTTGGGCCTAGGGACGCAAGATACGCAGTATTTT.

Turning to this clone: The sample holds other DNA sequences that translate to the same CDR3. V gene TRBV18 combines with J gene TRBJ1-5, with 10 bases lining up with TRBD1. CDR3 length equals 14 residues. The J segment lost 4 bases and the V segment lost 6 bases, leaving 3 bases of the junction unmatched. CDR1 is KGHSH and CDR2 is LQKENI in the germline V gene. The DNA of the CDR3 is TGTGCCAGCTCGCCGGGACAGGGGAATCAGCCCCAGCATTTT. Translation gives CASSPGQGNQPQHF.

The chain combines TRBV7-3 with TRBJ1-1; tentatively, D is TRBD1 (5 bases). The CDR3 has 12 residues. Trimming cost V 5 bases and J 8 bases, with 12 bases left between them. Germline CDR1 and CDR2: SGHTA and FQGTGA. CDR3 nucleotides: TGTGCCAGCAGCCCAGGGAGGAGAGAAGCTTTCTTT. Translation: CASSPGRREAFF.

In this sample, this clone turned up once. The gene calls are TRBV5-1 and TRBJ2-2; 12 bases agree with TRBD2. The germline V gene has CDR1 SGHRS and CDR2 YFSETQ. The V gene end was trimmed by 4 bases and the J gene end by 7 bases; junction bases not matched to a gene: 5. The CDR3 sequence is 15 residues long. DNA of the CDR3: TGCGCCAGCAGCCTGGAGGGACTAGCGGGCGGGGAGCTGTTTTTT. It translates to CASSLEGLAGGELFF. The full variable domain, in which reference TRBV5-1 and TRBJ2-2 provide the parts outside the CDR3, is KAGVTQTPRYLIKTRGQQVTLSCSPISGHRSVSWYQQTPGQGLQFLFEYFSETQRNKGNFPGRFSGRQFSNSRSEMNVSTLELGDSALYLCASSLEGLAGGELFFGEGSRLTVL.

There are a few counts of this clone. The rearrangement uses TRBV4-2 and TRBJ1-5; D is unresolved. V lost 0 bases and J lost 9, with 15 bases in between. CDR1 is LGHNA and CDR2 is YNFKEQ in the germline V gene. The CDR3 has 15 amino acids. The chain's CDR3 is CASSQDPGGLRPQHF. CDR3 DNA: TGTGCCAGCAGCCAAGATCCCGGCGGTCTGAGGCCCCAGCATTTT.

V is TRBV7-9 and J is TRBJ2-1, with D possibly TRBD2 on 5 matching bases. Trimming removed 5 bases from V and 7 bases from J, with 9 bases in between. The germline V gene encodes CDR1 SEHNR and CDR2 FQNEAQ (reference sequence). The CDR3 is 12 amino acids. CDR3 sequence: CASSERWNEQFF. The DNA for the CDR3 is TGTGCCAGCAGCGAGCGGTGGAATGAGCAGTTCTTC. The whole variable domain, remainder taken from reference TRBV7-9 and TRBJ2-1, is DTGVSQNPRHKITKRGQNVTFRCDPISEHNRLYWYRQTLGQGPEFLTYFQNEAQLEKSRLLSDRFSAERPKGSFSTLEIQRTEQGDSAMYLCASSERWNEQFFGPGTRLTVL.

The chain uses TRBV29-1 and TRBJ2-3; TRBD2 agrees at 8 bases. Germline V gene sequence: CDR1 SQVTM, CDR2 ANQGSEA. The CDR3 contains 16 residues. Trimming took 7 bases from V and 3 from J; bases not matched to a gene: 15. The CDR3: CSAGRGAGAGTDTQYF. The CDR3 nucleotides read TGCAGCGCCGGACGGGGAGCGGGAGCTGGGACAGATACGCAGTATTTT.

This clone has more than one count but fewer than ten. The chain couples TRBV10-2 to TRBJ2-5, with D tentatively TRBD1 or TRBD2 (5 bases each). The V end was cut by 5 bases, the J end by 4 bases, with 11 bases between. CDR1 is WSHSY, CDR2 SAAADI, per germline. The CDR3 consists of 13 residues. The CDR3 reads CASSSQGRETQYF. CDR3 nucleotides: TGCGCCAGCAGTTCCCAGGGACGAGAGACCCAGTACTTC.

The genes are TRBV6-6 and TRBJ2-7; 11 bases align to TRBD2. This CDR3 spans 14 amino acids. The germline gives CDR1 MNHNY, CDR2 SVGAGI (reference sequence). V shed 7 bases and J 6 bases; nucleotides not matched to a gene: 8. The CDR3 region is CASKQGTSGVEQYF. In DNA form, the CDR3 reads TGTGCCAGCAAACAAGGGACTAGCGGAGTCGAGCAGTACTTC.

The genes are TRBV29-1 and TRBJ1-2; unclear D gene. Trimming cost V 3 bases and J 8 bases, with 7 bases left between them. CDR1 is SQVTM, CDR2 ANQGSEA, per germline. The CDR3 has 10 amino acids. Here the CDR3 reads CSVEALGYTF. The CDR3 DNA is TGCAGCGTTGAGGCTTTGGGCTACACCTTC. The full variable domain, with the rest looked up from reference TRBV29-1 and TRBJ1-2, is SAVISQKPSRDICQRGTSLTIQCQVDSQVTMMFWYRQQPGQSLTLIATANQGSEATYESGFVIDKFPISRPNLTFSTLTVSNMSPEDSSIYLCSVEALGYTFGSGTRLTVV.

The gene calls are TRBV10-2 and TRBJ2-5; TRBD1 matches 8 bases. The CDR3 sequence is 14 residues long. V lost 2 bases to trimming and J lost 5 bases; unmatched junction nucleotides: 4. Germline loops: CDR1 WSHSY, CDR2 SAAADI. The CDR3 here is CASSEPSGGETQYF. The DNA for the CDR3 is TGCGCCAGCAGTGAGCCTTCAGGGGGCGAGACCCAGTACTTC.

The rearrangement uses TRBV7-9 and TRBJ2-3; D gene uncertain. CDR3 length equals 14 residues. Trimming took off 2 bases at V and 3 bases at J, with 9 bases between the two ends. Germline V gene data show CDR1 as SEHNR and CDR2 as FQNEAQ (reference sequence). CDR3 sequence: CASSLSGMTDTQYF. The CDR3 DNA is TGTGCCAGCAGCTTATCTGGGATGACAGATACGCAGTATTTT.

The CDR3 loop reads CASSPDSGGYGYTF. The DNA of the CDR3 is TGTGCCAGCAGCCCAGATTCGGGCGGCTATGGCTACACCTTC. The genes are TRBV5-5 and TRBJ1-2; no clear D gene. The CDR3 is 14 amino acids. Trimming left V 4 bases short and J 4 bases short, with 14 bases between. The germline V gene encodes CDR1 SGHKS and CDR2 YYEKEE (reference sequence).

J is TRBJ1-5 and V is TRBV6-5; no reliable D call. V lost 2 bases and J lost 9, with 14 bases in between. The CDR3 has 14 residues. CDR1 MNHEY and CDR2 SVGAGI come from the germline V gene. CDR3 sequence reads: CASSYLSSWAPQHF. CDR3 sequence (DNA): TGTGCCAGCAGTTACCTGTCTAGCTGGGCGCCCCAGCATTTT.

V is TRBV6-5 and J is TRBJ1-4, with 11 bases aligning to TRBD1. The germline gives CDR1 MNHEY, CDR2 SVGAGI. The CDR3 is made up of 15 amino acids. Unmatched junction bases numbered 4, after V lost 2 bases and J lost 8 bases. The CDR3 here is CASSYRTGGAEKLFF. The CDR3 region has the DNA TGTGCCAGCAGTTACCGGACAGGGGGCGCGGAAAAACTGTTTTTT.

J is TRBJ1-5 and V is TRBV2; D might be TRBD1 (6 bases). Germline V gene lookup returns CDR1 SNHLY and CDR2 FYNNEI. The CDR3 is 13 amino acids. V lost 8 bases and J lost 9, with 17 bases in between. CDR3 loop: CASVGDIGWPQHF. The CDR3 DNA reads TGTGCCAGCGTGGGGGACATCGGATGGCCCCAGCATTTT.

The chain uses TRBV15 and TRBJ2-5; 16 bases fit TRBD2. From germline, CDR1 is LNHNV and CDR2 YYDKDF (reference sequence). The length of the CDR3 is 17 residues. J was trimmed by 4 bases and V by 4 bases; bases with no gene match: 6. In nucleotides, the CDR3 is TGTGCCACCAGCAAGGGACTAGCGGGAGGGCCACGAGAGACCCAGTACTTC. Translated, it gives CATSKGLAGGPRETQYF. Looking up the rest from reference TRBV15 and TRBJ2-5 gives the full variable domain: DAMVIQNPRYQVTQFGKPVTLSCSQTLNHNVMYWYQQKSSQAPKLLFHYYDKDFNNEADTPDNFQSRRPNTSFCFLDIRSPGLGDTAMYLCATSKGLAGGPRETQYFGPGTRLLVL.

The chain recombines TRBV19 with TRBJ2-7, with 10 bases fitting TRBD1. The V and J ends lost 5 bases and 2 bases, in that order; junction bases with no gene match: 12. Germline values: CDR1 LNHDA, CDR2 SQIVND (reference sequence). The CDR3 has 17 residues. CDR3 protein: CASSSRRQGAHAYEQYF. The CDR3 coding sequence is TGTGCCAGTAGTTCGAGGAGACAGGGGGCACATGCCTACGAGCAGTACTTC.

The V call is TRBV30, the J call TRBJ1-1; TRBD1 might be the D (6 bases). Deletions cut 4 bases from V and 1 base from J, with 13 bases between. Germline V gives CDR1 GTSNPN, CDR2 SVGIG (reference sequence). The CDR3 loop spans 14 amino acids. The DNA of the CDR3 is TGTGCCTGGAAGGACAGCCCTGCGAACACTGAAGCTTTCTTT. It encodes CAWKDSPANTEAFF.

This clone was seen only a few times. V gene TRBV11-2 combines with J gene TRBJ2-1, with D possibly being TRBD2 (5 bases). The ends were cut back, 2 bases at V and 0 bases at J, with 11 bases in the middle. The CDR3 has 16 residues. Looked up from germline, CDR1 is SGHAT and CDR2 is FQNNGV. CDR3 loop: CASSLKRLSSYNEQFF. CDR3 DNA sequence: TGTGCCAGCAGCTTAAAGCGGCTCAGCTCCTACAATGAGCAGTTCTTC. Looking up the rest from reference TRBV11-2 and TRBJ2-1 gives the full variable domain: EAGVAQSPRYKIIEKRQSVAFWCNPISGHATLYWYQQILGQGPKLLIQFQNNGVVDDSQLPKDRFSAERLKGVDSTLKIQPAKLEDSAVYLCASSLKRLSSYNEQFFGPGTRLTVL.

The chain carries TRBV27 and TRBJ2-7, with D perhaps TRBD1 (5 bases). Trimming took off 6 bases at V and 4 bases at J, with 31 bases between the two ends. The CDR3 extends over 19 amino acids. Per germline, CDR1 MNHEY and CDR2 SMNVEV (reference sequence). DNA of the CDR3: TGTGCCAGCAGAGTTTATAGGGCAGGGCCATCAAAGGGTTTTTACGAGCAGTACTTC. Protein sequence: CASRVYRAGPSKGFYEQYF.

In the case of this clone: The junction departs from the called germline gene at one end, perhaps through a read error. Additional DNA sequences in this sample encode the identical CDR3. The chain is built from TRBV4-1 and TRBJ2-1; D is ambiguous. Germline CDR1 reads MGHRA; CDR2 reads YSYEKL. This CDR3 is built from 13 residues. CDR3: CASSQDMGNEQFF. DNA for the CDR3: TGTGCCAGCAGCCAAGACATGGGGAATGAGCAGTTCTTC.